This record covers a single T cell receptor (beta chain). This clonotype was picked up many times. The antigen it binds to is not known. The sample holds no much larger clone one base away, and base qualities are not on file. Sequenced on an Illumina HiSeq 2500. Quantitative 5'-RACE with molecular barcodes was used to prepare TCR beta libraries. Processing in the source paper ran as follows. Disease-linked TCR variants were identified with a new computational method built on a probabilistic model of VDJ rearrangement. The public reads were run again by TCRdb, first through fastp at Q25 and then through MiXCR, and only productive beta chains were kept. Under each unique CDR3 protein, matching rows form one entry showing the most common genes and DNA. TCRdb, not the original authors, processed these V and J calls. The sample table shows some 87,000 distinct CDR3 sequences, and 8.5% to 9% are seen once. The ten largest clones capture 4.5% to 5.5% of the sample.

This specimen comes from a study of CD8 T cells in ankylosing spondylitis (dated by TCRdb to about 2017). Broadly, across the study: The study set out to find disease-linked TCR variants by profiling T cell receptor beta repertoires in ankylosing spondylitis patients and healthy donors. The whole study cohort included 95 to 130 healthy donors and 20 to 30 ankylosing spondylitis patients. Peripheral blood was sampled, and synovial fluid was additionally collected from ankylosing spondylitis patients.

The investigation overall reported the following: A CD8+ phenotype was shown by the disease-linked clones, which were found at relatively low frequencies in peripheral blood. According to the report, matched synovial fluid samples from ankylosing spondylitis patients were significantly enriched for the disease-linked clones. Blood from ankylosing spondylitis patients appeared to be characterized by a TCR beta motif made up of several highly homologous amino acid variants. Some motif variants were previously reported in synovial fluid and blood of reactive arthritis patients, suggesting common disease-initiation mechanisms.

This sequence originates from a male donor with ankylosing spondylitis or in good health (not recorded which). Sample: blood, either unsorted or a sorted T cell fraction (not recorded which).

The CDR3 loop reads CSVEPRDRAGEKLFF. At the DNA level, the sequence is TGCAGCGTTGAACCGAGGGACAGAGCTGGAGAAAAACTGTTTTTT. The rearrangement combines TRBV29-1 with TRBJ1-4, and TRBD1 matches 7 of the central bases. CDR1 and CDR2 were assigned from the germline V gene as SQVTM and ANQGSEA. The germline V end is reduced by 2 bases and the J end by 8 bases; junction bases left unmatched: 11. Reading from cysteine to phenylalanine, the CDR3 counts 15 amino acids. The CDR3 DNA has 45 bases and is translated from base 1.